These T cell receptor beta chains were read from a single sample in a study of human T cells and chemical hapten exposure. MiXCR, applied by TCRdb to the RACE reads, yields one record per CDR3 protein. Of 300,000 to 350,000 distinct CDR3 sequences in the sample, around 7% are singletons; the top ten hold approximately 8%. The source was whole blood, collected in connection with sensitization to the hapten diphenylcyclopropenone (DPC). The receptor set was obtained from a woman between 18 and 29 years old with alopecia areata. Some clones in this sample may be carry-over from other donors' samples. Both conserved end residues are trimmed from each CDR3. Fields, in order: clone size, J gene, V gene, CDR3 protein. Not every row has a clone size; where given, it reads once, few, many or a size class.

.,TRBJ2-1,TRBV28,ASSPHDSSPQF
.,TRBJ1-1,TRBV4-3,ASSQEFGTGFLMNTEAF
many,TRBJ2-1,TRBV28,ASSPAWAGKSSYNEQF
many,TRBJ2-5,TRBV2,ASSGDRHQETQY
.,TRBJ2-1,TRBV7-2,ASSLGQGGHNEQF
many,TRBJ1-5,TRBV10-3,AMAENVNQPQH
many,TRBJ2-6,TRBV6-1,ASSGTGVIFSGANVLT
few,TRBJ1-4,TRBV28,ASSEDRGLEKLF
few,TRBJ2-7,TRBV4-3,ASSQDASGGAPLYEQY
many,TRBJ1-5,TRBV10-3,AIRSGEPNQPQH
few,TRBJ1-2,TRBV19,ASRDIKQGANGYT
many,TRBJ2-2,TRBV11-2,ASSLGSNAGELF
.,TRBJ2-3,TRBV2,ASILQRSGGVTQY
many,TRBJ2-5,TRBV6-6,ASSYPSRDPIRRETQY
.,TRBJ2-3,TRBV6-2/TRBV6-3,ASSLWVSTDTQY
few,TRBJ2-3,TRBV9,ASSIREGAVTDTQY
.,TRBJ1-1,TRBV12-3/TRBV12-4,ASSPRSFGLNTEAF
few,TRBJ2-3,TRBV9,ASSVDFSTDTQY
.,TRBJ2-1,TRBV29-1,SVEGVEAGRLYNEQF
few,TRBJ2-3,TRBV7-3,ASSPGTSGGRSTDTQY
many,TRBJ2-6,TRBV27,ASSGYGRAGANVLT